Following are 17 T cell receptor beta chains from one sample sequenced in a study of blood T cell repertoires in COVID-19. Data came from immunoSEQ multiplex PCR; TCRdb stores just in-frame clones and leaves some out. The data contain roughly 170,000 clones, roughly 90% of them singletons. Source material: peripheral blood. These receptors were collected from a man between 65 and 80 years old with active or convalescent COVID-19.

The chain has TRBV5-1 and TRBJ1-3; D gene uncertain. V gave up 2 bases and J gave up 8 bases, with 14 bases separating them. The CDR3 contains 14 residues. Germline V gene lookup returns CDR1 SGHRS and CDR2 YFSETQ. The CDR3 DNA reads as TGCGCCAGCAGCTTCGGGAAAGCGGGAGACACCATATATTTT. Translating gives CASSFGKAGDTIYF.

For the CDR3, the DNA is TGTGCCAGCAGCTCCCGACAGGGTTATTATGGCTACACCTTC. It codes for CASSSRQGYYGYTF. The rearrangement joins TRBV5-4 to TRBJ1-2; 7 nucleotides agree with TRBD1. Trimming removed 3 bases from V and 5 bases from J; junction bases left unmatched: 7. This CDR3 comprises 14 residues. Germline values: CDR1 SGHNT, CDR2 YYREEE (reference sequence).

This clone was seen only once. V gene TRBV27 combines with J gene TRBJ2-5, with 7 bases fitting TRBD2. The CDR3 is made up of 14 amino acids. The junction had 4 bases not matched to a gene; V was cut back by 2 bases and J by 4 bases. The germline V gene encodes CDR1 MNHEY and CDR2 SMNVEV (reference sequence). The CDR3 nucleotides are TGTGCCAGCAGTTTAGGAGCGGGGAGAGAGACCCAGTACTTC. It specifies CASSLGAGRETQYF.

This sequence joins TRBV7-2 and TRBJ1-2; 8 bases are shared with TRBD1. The CDR3 is made up of 14 amino acids. After removal of 5 bases from V and 5 bases from J, the junction contained 7 bases not matched to a gene. Germline V gene sequence: CDR1 SGHTA, CDR2 FQGNSA. CDR3 sequence: CASSEYRTGYGYTF. CDR3 DNA: TGTGCCAGCAGCGAGTACAGGACAGGGTATGGCTACACCTTC.

The V and J genes are TRBV6-2 or TRBV6-3 and TRBJ2-1; no reliable D call. V was shortened by 0 bases and J by 8 bases, with 5 bases between the two germline ends. Germline V gene data show CDR1 as MNHEY and CDR2 as SVGEGT. This CDR3 is 12 amino acids long. CDR3: CASSYSSDEQFF. As DNA, the CDR3 is TGTGCCAGCAGTTACTCGAGCGATGAGCAGTTCTTC.

This sequence joins TRBV27 and TRBJ1-2; D remains ambiguous. V lost 6 bases, J lost 0 bases, and 11 bases lay in between. Germline values: CDR1 MNHEY, CDR2 SMNVEV (reference sequence). This CDR3 is 14 amino acids long. The CDR3 is CASSKQPANYGYTF. CDR3 bases: TGTGCCAGCAGCAAACAACCAGCTAACTATGGCTACACCTTC.

The CDR3 DNA is TGTGCCAGCAGCTTAGTGTGGCGGGAAAGGAACATTCAGTACTTC. It translates to CASSLVWRERNIQYF. The chain uses TRBV7-9 and TRBJ2-4; TRBD2 might be the D (6 bases). V was shortened by 1 base and J by 7 bases, with 14 bases between the two germline ends. This CDR3 has 15 residues. Germline assignment: CDR1 SEHNR and CDR2 FQNEAQ (reference sequence).

This clone has only a few counts. The chain is built from TRBV5-5 and TRBJ1-2, with a tentative D call TRBD1 (6 bases). The CDR3 runs to 16 residues. Germline V gives CDR1 SGHKS, CDR2 YYEKEE (reference sequence). Trimming shortened V by 3 bases and J by 2 bases, and 17 bases separated the two germline ends. CDR3: CASSSSTGTLNYGYTF. For the CDR3, the DNA is TGTGCCAGCAGCTCCTCCACAGGGACGTTAAACTATGGCTACACCTTC. The full variable domain, with the rest looked up from reference TRBV5-5 and TRBJ1-2, is DAGVTQSPTHLIKTRGQQVTLRCSPISGHKSVSWYQQVLGQGPQFIFQYYEKEERGRGNFPDRFSARQFPNYSSELNVNALLLGDSALYLCASSSSTGTLNYGYTFGSGTRLTVV.

For this clone: Other nucleotide sequences in the sample specify the same CDR3. The chain has TRBV11-1 and TRBJ1-1; D perhaps matches TRBD1 (6 bases). Trimming pared 0 bases from V and 10 bases from J, leaving 9 bases between. Germline CDR1 is SGHAT and CDR2 is FQDESV (reference sequence). The CDR3 spans 12 residues. The CDR3 region is CASSLAGTRAFF. Here the CDR3 DNA reads TGTGCCAGCAGCTTAGCTGGGACAAGAGCTTTCTTT.

The chain links TRBV19 to TRBJ2-5; 10 bases are shared with TRBD2. Germline-derived CDR1 and CDR2 are LNHDA and SQIVND (reference sequence). J gave up 2 bases and V 4 bases, and 4 bases lay outside the gene matches. The CDR3 sequence is 15 residues long. The CDR3 reads CASSTGTSAQETQYF. Written as DNA, the CDR3 is TGTGCCAGTAGTACCGGGACTAGCGCACAAGAGACCCAGTACTTC.

The V and J genes are TRBV19 and TRBJ1-5; TRBD1 matches 7 bases. Germline-derived CDR1 and CDR2 are LNHDA and SQIVND (reference sequence). Trimming at V came to 3 bases and at J to 6 bases, leaving 8 bases not matched to a gene. The CDR3 extends over 15 amino acids. This chain's CDR3 is CASSISTGSGQPQHF. CDR3 nucleotide sequence: TGTGCCAGTAGTATTTCGACAGGGTCGGGTCAGCCCCAGCATTTT.

This clone was recorded a few times. Here the CDR3 DNA reads TGCAGCGTTGAAGTGGGGGGGTGGACTGAAGCTTTCTTT. Its protein is CSVEVGGWTEAFF. J is TRBJ1-1 and V is TRBV29-1, with D maybe TRBD1 (5 bases). CDR3 size: 13 residues. Looked up from germline, CDR1 is SQVTM and CDR2 is ANQGSEA. V lost 1 base, J lost 5 bases, and 11 bases lay in between.

The rearrangement links TRBV6-2 or TRBV6-3 to TRBJ1-1, with D hard to call. The CDR3 is 13 residues long. Germline V gene data show CDR1 as MNHEY and CDR2 as SVGEGT. Trimming shortened V by 6 bases and J by 2 bases, and 10 bases separated the two germline ends. CDR3 loop: CASSTLSNTEAFF. In DNA, the CDR3 is TGTGCCAGCAGCACCCTAAGCAACACTGAAGCTTTCTTT.

The chain combines TRBV6-5 with TRBJ1-4; 8 nucleotides align to TRBD1. The V gene end was trimmed by 4 bases and the J gene end by 3 bases; junction bases not matched to a gene: 7. This CDR3 is built from 16 residues. Germline loops: CDR1 MNHEY, CDR2 SVGAGI. CDR3 protein: CASSFTGQGANEKLFF. The DNA of the CDR3 is TGTGCCAGCAGTTTCACAGGACAGGGCGCTAATGAAAAACTGTTTTTT.

The chain combines TRBV29-1 with TRBJ2-2; TRBD1 aligns across 8 bases. V shed 7 bases and J 1 base; nucleotides not matched to a gene: 5. The CDR3 covers 14 residues. Germline V CDR1 and CDR2: SQVTM, ANQGSEA. The CDR3 loop reads CSAGGSLNTGELFF. CDR3 nucleotide sequence: TGCAGCGCAGGGGGCAGTCTGAACACCGGGGAGCTGTTTTTT.

The J gene is TRBJ1-4, the V gene TRBV28; D unclear. V lost 6 bases and J 4 bases, leaving 15 bases between the germline ends. The CDR3 has 15 amino acids. Germline CDR1 and CDR2: MDHEN and SYDVKM. CDR3 coding DNA: TGTGCCAGCAGGGAGAGTGGCGGAGTTAATGAAAAACTGTTTTTT. Translating it yields CASRESGGVNEKLFF.

The J gene is TRBJ1-2, the V gene TRBV7-9; D not certain. V was pared by 5 bases and J by 6 bases, with 16 bases between. Germline V gives CDR1 SEHNR, CDR2 FQNEAQ (reference sequence). This CDR3 is 14 amino acids long. The CDR3 region has the DNA TGTGCCAGCAGCCTATCCGGGATGTTGGATGGCTACACCTTC. Translated, it gives CASSLSGMLDGYTF.